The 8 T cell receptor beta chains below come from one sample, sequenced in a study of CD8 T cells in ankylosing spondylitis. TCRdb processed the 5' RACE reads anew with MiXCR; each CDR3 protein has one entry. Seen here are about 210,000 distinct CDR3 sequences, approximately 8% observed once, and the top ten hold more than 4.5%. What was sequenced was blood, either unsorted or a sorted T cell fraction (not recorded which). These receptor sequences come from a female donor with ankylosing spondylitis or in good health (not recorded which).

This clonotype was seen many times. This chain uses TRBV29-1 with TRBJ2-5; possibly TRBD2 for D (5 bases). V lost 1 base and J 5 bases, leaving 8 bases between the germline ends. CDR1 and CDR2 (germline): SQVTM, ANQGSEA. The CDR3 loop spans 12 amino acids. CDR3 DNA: TGCAGCGTTGAAGGGAGAGGGGAGACCCAGTACTTC. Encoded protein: CSVEGRGETQYF. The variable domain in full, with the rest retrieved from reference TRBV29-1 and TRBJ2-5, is SAVISQKPSRDICQRGTSLTIQCQVDSQVTMMFWYRQQPGQSLTLIATANQGSEATYESGFVIDKFPISRPNLTFSTLTVSNMSPEDSSIYLCSVEGRGETQYFGPGTRLLVL.

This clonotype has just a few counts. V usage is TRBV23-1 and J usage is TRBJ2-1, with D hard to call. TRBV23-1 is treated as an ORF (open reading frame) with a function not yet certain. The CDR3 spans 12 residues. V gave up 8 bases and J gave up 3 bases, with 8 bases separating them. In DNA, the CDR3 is TGCGCCAGCCCTTCGGGCTACAATGAGCAGTTCTTC. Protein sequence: CASPSGYNEQFF.

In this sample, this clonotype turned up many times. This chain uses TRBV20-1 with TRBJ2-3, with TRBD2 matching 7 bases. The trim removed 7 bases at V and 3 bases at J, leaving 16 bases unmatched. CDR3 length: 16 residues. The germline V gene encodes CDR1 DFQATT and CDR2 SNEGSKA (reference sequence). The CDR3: CSVEPLRGSLTDTQYF. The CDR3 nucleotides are TGCAGTGTCGAGCCGCTGCGCGGGAGCTTAACAGATACGCAGTATTTT.

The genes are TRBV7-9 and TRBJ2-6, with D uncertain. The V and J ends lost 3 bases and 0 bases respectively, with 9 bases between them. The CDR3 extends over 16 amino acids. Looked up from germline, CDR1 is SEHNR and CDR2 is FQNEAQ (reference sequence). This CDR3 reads CASSLDGDSGANVLTF. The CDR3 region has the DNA TGTGCCAGCAGCTTGGACGGCGACTCTGGGGCCAACGTCCTGACTTTC.

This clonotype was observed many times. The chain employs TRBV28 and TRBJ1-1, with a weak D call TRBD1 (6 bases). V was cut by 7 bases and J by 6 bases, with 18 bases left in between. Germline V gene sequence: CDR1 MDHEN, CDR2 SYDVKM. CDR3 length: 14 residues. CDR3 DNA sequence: TGTGCCAGCACCCAAGGGGGTCGAGGGTCTGAAGCTTTCTTT. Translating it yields CASTQGGRGSEAFF.

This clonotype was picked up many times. The CDR3 DNA sequence: TGTGCCAGCACTACGCCAGGGACTAGGTTCCATGAGCAGTTCTTC. Translated, it gives CASTTPGTRFHEQFF. This chain connects TRBV6-2 or TRBV6-3 to TRBJ2-1; 8 nucleotides match TRBD2. Trimming removed 7 bases from V and 8 bases from J; junction bases left unmatched: 13. This CDR3 has 15 residues. Germline V gene lookup returns CDR1 MNHEY and CDR2 SVGEGT.

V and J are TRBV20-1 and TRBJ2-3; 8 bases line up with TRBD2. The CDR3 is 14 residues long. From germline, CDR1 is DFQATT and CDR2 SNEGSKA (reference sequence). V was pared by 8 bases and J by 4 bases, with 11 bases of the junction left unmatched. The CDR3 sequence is CSPTAGVLADTQYF. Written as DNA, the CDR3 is TGCAGTCCCACAGCGGGAGTTCTTGCAGATACGCAGTATTTT.

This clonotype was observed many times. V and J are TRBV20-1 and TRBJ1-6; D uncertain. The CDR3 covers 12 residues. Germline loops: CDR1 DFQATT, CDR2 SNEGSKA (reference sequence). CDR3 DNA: TGCTCGGCGAGCTCCTATAATTCACCCCTCCACTTT. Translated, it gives CSASSYNSPLHF.